These 9 T cell receptor beta chains were sequenced from one sample in a study of T cell responses to AZD1222 COVID-19 vaccine. Here immunoSEQ multiplex PCR was the method, and the copy in TCRdb shows in-frame clones only, minus some. Here the sample spans roughly 150,000 clones, roughly 87% being singletons. The specimen was peripheral blood, collected 28 days after the second AZD1222 dose. The receptor source for this set is an adult who received the AZD1222 COVID-19 vaccine.

The count of this clone is one. The J gene is TRBJ1-5, the V gene TRBV7-2; 7 nucleotides agree with TRBD1. The trim removed 5 bases at V and 0 bases at J, leaving 10 bases unmatched. Germline V gene data show CDR1 as SGHTA and CDR2 as FQGNSA. This CDR3 has 17 amino acids. The CDR3 sequence is CASSKGTARYSNQPQHF. CDR3 nucleotides: TGTGCCAGCAGCAAGGGGACAGCCCGTTATAGCAATCAGCCCCAGCATTTT.

The genes are TRBV19 and TRBJ2-3, with D perhaps given as TRBD1 or TRBD2 (5 bases each). CDR3 length: 13 amino acids. CDR1 and CDR2 from the germline V gene are LNHDA and SQIVND (reference sequence). V was clipped by 9 bases and J by 1 base, with 11 bases between them. CDR3 region: CASRESGTDTQYF. The CDR3 DNA reads TGTGCCAGCAGGGAGTCCGGCACAGATACGCAGTATTTT.

The V gene is TRBV11-3, the J gene TRBJ2-1, with 8 bases that match TRBD2. J gave up 9 bases and V 2 bases, and 12 bases lay outside the gene matches. Germline-derived CDR1 and CDR2 are SGHNT and YENEEA. The CDR3 is made up of 16 amino acids. The chain's CDR3 is CASSLWAGGAKGEQFF. The CDR3 region has the DNA TGTGCCAGCAGCTTATGGGCCGGGGGGGCTAAAGGTGAGCAGTTCTTC.

In this sample, this clone turned up a few times. CDR3 in DNA: TGTGCCAGCAGTTCCGGGACTAGCGGGATTAAGCAGTTCTTC. Translating gives CASSSGTSGIKQFF. The chain is built from TRBV28 and TRBJ2-1; 13 bases map to TRBD2. V was pared by 4 bases and J by 11 bases, with 5 bases of the junction left unmatched. The CDR3 sequence is 14 residues long. The germline V gene encodes CDR1 MDHEN and CDR2 SYDVKM.

CDR3 sequence (DNA): TGTGCCAGCAGTCCCTCAAGAGGATCCTTCTACGAGCAGTACTTC. This sequence encodes CASSPSRGSFYEQYF. V gene TRBV6-5 combines with J gene TRBJ2-7; no firm D call. CDR3 length: 15 amino acids. Germline V lookup: CDR1 MNHEY, CDR2 SVGAGI. Trimming stripped 5 bases from V and 3 bases from J, with 17 bases between.

In this sample, this clone turned up many times. This chain uses TRBV28 with TRBJ2-1; no clear D gene. From germline, CDR1 is MDHEN and CDR2 SYDVKM. The CDR3 is made up of 12 amino acids. Trimming cost V 0 bases and J 8 bases, with 5 bases left between them. CDR3: CASSLWGDEQFF. The CDR3 nucleotides are TGTGCCAGCAGTTTATGGGGCGATGAGCAGTTCTTC.

The chain has TRBV5-1 and TRBJ1-4, with 7 bases aligning to TRBD1. This CDR3 is 15 amino acids long. V was clipped by 4 bases and J by 5 bases; unmatched bases: 8. CDR1 and CDR2 (germline): SGHRS, YFSETQ. Here the CDR3 reads CASSREPQGNEKLFF. In DNA form, the CDR3 reads TGCGCCAGCAGCCGCGAACCACAGGGGAATGAAAAACTGTTTTTT.

The J gene is TRBJ2-7, the V gene TRBV28, with TRBD1 matching 8 bases. The J segment lost 4 bases and the V segment lost 5 bases, leaving 7 bases of the junction unmatched. This CDR3 spans 14 amino acids. Germline assignment: CDR1 MDHEN and CDR2 SYDVKM. In DNA, the CDR3 is TGTGCCAGCAGTCCCCGGGACAGGATATACGAGCAGTACTTC. Translating it yields CASSPRDRIYEQYF.

The V call is TRBV19, the J call TRBJ1-6; D is unresolved. Germline loops: CDR1 LNHDA, CDR2 SQIVND (reference sequence). The CDR3 spans 13 residues. Trimming cost V 8 bases and J 7 bases, with 12 bases left between them. The CDR3 sequence is CASSPGKNSPLHF. CDR3 nucleotides: TGTGCCAGTTCCCCGGGGAAGAATTCACCCCTCCACTTT.